The clone carrying this TCR beta chain was picked up a small number of times. Its antigen is not identified. These data originate in a study of a mutant IDH1 vaccine in newly diagnosed glioma. Overall study: Vaccine administration was initiated 4-6 weeks following radiotherapy alone, or with temozolomide cycles.

CDR1 and CDR2 from the germline V gene are SGHTA and FQGNSA. Losses at the gene ends were 5 bases for V and 8 bases for J; bases not matched to a gene: 14. The CDR3 spans 15 residues. Documented time point: week 23, last vaccination. Each dose delivered 300 ug of mutant IDH1 20-mer peptide subcutaneously with imiquimod. Measured with immunoSEQ multiplex PCR; TCRdb has only the in-frame clones, and not every one. The sample includes tens of thousands of clones, approximately 85% seen only once; the top ten take approximately 2.3%. This receptor was taken from a man between 25 and 39 years old with glioma. Some clones in this sample may be carry-over from other donors' samples. Sample: PBMCs, taken from a glioma patient whose treatment included an IDH1 peptide vaccine. V usage is TRBV7-2 and J usage is TRBJ1-2; 7 bases are shared with TRBD1. The CDR3 reads CASSPQATGKYGYTF. In DNA form, the CDR3 reads TGTGCCAGCAGCCCACAAGCGACAGGGAAGTACGGCTACACCTTC.